Below, 9 T cell receptor beta chains from the same sample are listed, as sequenced in a study of T-cell reconstitution after alpha-beta-depleted transplantation in children. TCRbeta library preparation incorporated unique molecular identifiers. TCRdb itself ran the PCR reads through MiXCR, one entry per CDR3 protein. The table shows some 340,000 distinct CDR3 sequences, with about 9.3% occurring only once. The sample consisted of PBMCs from the stem cell graft donor, taken from the stem cell graft. These receptors all stem from a human donor who donated a stem cell graft to a child with acute lymphoblastic leukemia.

There are many counts of this clonotype. The chain employs TRBV12-3 or TRBV12-4 and TRBJ2-1; 11 positions agree with TRBD2. The trim removed 0 bases at V and 9 bases at J, leaving 7 bases unmatched. CDR3 length equals 16 residues. The CDR3 is CASSLALLAGAREQFF. The DNA of the CDR3 is TGTGCCAGCAGTTTAGCGCTACTAGCGGGAGCTCGTGAGCAGTTCTTC.

This clonotype was counted only a few times. V gene TRBV12-3 or TRBV12-4 combines with J gene TRBJ1-6; D is perhaps TRBD1 (5 bases). The CDR3 loop spans 15 amino acids. V was cut by 2 bases and J by 10 bases, with 15 bases left in between. The CDR3 region is CASSLFWGRDSPLHF. The CDR3 nucleotides read TGTGCCAGCAGTTTATTCTGGGGCAGGGACTCACCCCTCCACTTT.

J is TRBJ1-2 and V is TRBV3-1; D unresolved. The V end lost 4 bases, the J end lost 8 bases, and 11 bases lay between the germline ends. The CDR3 runs to 12 residues. Germline CDR1 is LGHDT and CDR2 is YNNKEL (reference sequence). In DNA, the CDR3 is TGTGCCAGCAGCCCGTCGCTGGGGGGCTACACCTTC. Translation gives CASSPSLGGYTF.

Ten or more counts support this clonotype. The V call is TRBV27, the J call TRBJ2-1; TRBD2 aligns across 14 bases. Germline loops: CDR1 MNHEY, CDR2 SMNVEV (reference sequence). Losses at the gene ends were 6 bases for V and 7 bases for J; bases not matched to a gene: 5. The CDR3 sequence is 15 residues long. The DNA of the CDR3 is TGTGCCAGCAGCCCCGGGACTAGCGGGAGTAATGAGCAGTTCTTC. This translates into CASSPGTSGSNEQFF.

In this sample, this clonotype turned up many times. This chain uses TRBV4-1 with TRBJ2-1; maybe TRBD1 (6 bases). The ends were cut back, 4 bases at V and 2 bases at J, with 9 bases in the middle. Germline V gene sequence: CDR1 MGHRA, CDR2 YSYEKL. This CDR3 has 14 amino acids. The CDR3 protein is CASSPDRTYNEQFF. CDR3 in DNA: TGCGCCAGCAGCCCCGACAGGACCTACAATGAGCAGTTCTTC.

This chain uses TRBV10-3 with TRBJ2-3; 14 nucleotides agree with TRBD2. The V gene's germline CDR1 is ENHRY and CDR2 SYGVKD. Unmatched junction bases numbered 10, after V lost 3 bases and J lost 8 bases. This CDR3 has 17 residues. Here the CDR3 reads CAISDSGTSGSLVTQYF. CDR3 bases: TGTGCCATCAGTGACTCCGGGACTAGCGGGAGTCTGGTTACGCAGTATTTT.

This clonotype appeared many times. The junction and the germline gene differ at one end; a read error may be behind it. V is TRBV2 and J is TRBJ1-1, with D hard to call. CDR3 length: 11 amino acids. Germline CDR1 reads SNHLY; CDR2 reads FYNNEI. This chain's CDR3 is CASSVTTKAFF. The CDR3, as DNA: TGTGCCAGCAGTGTGACCACTAAAGCTTTCTTT.

This clonotype was counted ten times or more. The chain is built from TRBV28 and TRBJ2-1; D possibly matches TRBD1 or TRBD2 (5 bases each). The CDR3 has 13 residues. Germline values: CDR1 MDHEN, CDR2 SYDVKM. Trimming took off 3 bases at V and 9 bases at J, with 12 bases between the two ends. CDR3 DNA sequence: TGTGCCAGCAGTTTGGGGCCTAGCCGTGAGCAGTTCTTC. Protein sequence: CASSLGPSREQFF.

Only a few counts were recorded for this clonotype. The chain links TRBV19 to TRBJ1-1; no definite D call. Deletions cut 0 bases from V and 12 bases from J, with 20 bases between. CDR1 and CDR2 from the germline V gene are LNHDA and SQIVND (reference sequence). The CDR3 consists of 15 residues. CDR3 residues: CASSIDLRTSPYPFF. The CDR3 region has the DNA TGTGCCAGTAGTATAGACTTGCGGACTTCACCCTACCCTTTCTTT.